The 21 T cell receptor beta chains in this list originate from one sample, sequenced in a study of blood T cell repertoires in COVID-19. Measured with immunoSEQ multiplex PCR; TCRdb has only the in-frame clones, and not every one. Of 110,000 or so clones in the sample, around 80% are singletons; the top ten hold about 16%. Sequences were obtained from peripheral blood. The receptors originated from a woman of 80 years or more with acute or convalescent COVID-19.

The chain recombines TRBV7-9 with TRBJ2-1, with a possible D match to TRBD2 (7 bases). Trimming removed 3 bases from V and 6 bases from J, with 12 bases in between. The CDR3 length is 14 residues. The germline V gene encodes CDR1 SEHNR and CDR2 FQNEAQ (reference sequence). This CDR3 reads CASSFGGAVNEQFF. The CDR3 DNA is TGTGCCAGCAGCTTTGGGGGGGCAGTCAATGAGCAGTTCTTC. The variable domain in full, completed from reference TRBV7-9 and TRBJ2-1, reads DTGVSQNPRHKITKRGQNVTFRCDPISEHNRLYWYRQTLGQGPEFLTYFQNEAQLEKSRLLSDRFSAERPKGSFSTLEIQRTEQGDSAMYLCASSFGGAVNEQFFGPGTRLTVL.

This clone came up once. The chain uses TRBV12-3 or TRBV12-4 and TRBJ1-1; TRBD1 might be the D (5 bases). With 6 bases removed from V and 5 bases from J, the gap between germline ends came to 10 bases. This CDR3 spans 12 amino acids. The chain's CDR3 is CASRFQGTEAFF. The CDR3 DNA reads as TGTGCCAGCAGATTTCAGGGAACTGAAGCTTTCTTT.

This clone came up once. CDR3 coding DNA: TGTGCCAGCAGCTTAAGGGACAGTGGGCAGTTCTTC. This sequence encodes CASSLRDSGQFF. V is TRBV7-2 and J is TRBJ2-1, with 7 positions matching TRBD1. Germline V gene data show CDR1 as SGHTA and CDR2 as FQGNSA. V lost 2 bases and J lost 12; bases outside the gene matches: 4. The CDR3 loop spans 12 amino acids.

The gene calls are TRBV24-1 and TRBJ2-2; D ambiguous. Looked up from germline, CDR1 is KGHDR and CDR2 is SFDVKD. The CDR3 is made up of 15 amino acids. The V end lost 0 bases, the J end lost 4 bases, and 8 bases lay between the germline ends. The CDR3 coding sequence is TGTGCCACCAGTGATTTGTTGGCTGGCACCGGGGAGCTGTTTTTT. The encoded protein is CATSDLLAGTGELFF.

In its sample, this clone was seen once. The chain combines TRBV28 with TRBJ2-7; 7 positions agree with TRBD1. CDR3 length: 14 residues. CDR1 and CDR2 (germline): MDHEN, SYDVKM. V dropped 6 bases and J dropped 8; count of bases not matched to a gene: 13. The CDR3 coding sequence is TGTGCCAGCAGACCGGACAGGCGGTGGGGTAAGCAGTACTTC. This gives the protein CASRPDRRWGKQYF.

The V and J genes are TRBV15 and TRBJ1-3; D gene unclear. Germline lookup yields CDR1 LNHNV and CDR2 YYDKDF (reference sequence). V was cut by 5 bases and J by 10 bases, with 21 bases left in between. The CDR3 loop spans 15 amino acids. CDR3 sequence reads: CATSVQPGHGGTIYF. The CDR3 DNA reads TGTGCCACCAGCGTTCAACCGGGCCACGGAGGGACCATATATTTT.

This clone appeared a few times. The V and J genes are TRBV28 and TRBJ2-7; TRBD2 matches at 10 bases. Germline lookup yields CDR1 MDHEN and CDR2 SYDVKM. Trimming cost V 6 bases and J 2 bases; bases outside gene matches: 1. CDR3 length: 13 residues. As DNA, the CDR3 is TGTGCCAGCAGACTAGCGGGAACCTACGAGCAGTACGTC. Residues: CASRLAGTYEQYV.

The rearrangement joins TRBV19 to TRBJ2-7; 11 nucleotides match TRBD1. Germline V gene sequence: CDR1 LNHDA, CDR2 SQIVND (reference sequence). The CDR3 loop spans 12 amino acids. CDR3: CVRDRGIYEQYF. The CDR3 DNA sequence: TGTGTCCGGGACAGGGGGATTTACGAGCAGTACTTC.

The V call is TRBV7-6, the J call TRBJ1-1; the D gene is possibly TRBD1 (5 bases). This CDR3 is 13 amino acids long. Germline V lookup: CDR1 SGHVS, CDR2 FNYEAQ. Trimming left V 6 bases short and J 1 base short, with 9 bases between. This CDR3 reads CASSFTGNTEAFF. The CDR3 region has the DNA TGTGCCAGCAGTTTTACAGGGAACACTGAAGCTTTCTTT.

V and J are TRBV15 and TRBJ2-1; 10 nucleotides match TRBD2. Germline V gene data show CDR1 as LNHNV and CDR2 as YYDKDF (reference sequence). CDR3 length equals 13 residues. Trimming removed 6 bases from V and 9 bases from J; junction bases left unmatched: 5. Written as DNA, the CDR3 is TGTGCCACCAGAGCGGGAGGGCCTGGTGAGCAGTTCTTC. This translates into CATRAGGPGEQFF. The complete variable domain, with remaining parts taken from reference TRBV15 and TRBJ2-1, reads DAMVIQNPRYQVTQFGKPVTLSCSQTLNHNVMYWYQQKSSQAPKLLFHYYDKDFNNEADTPDNFQSRRPNTSFCFLDIRSPGLGDTAMYLCATRAGGPGEQFFGPGTRLTVL.

The J gene is TRBJ1-5, the V gene TRBV19; possible D gene TRBD1, 5 bases. Germline CDR1 LNHDA, CDR2 SQIVND (reference sequence). There are 14 residues in the CDR3. Trimming removed 9 bases at V and 4 bases at J, with 16 bases between. The CDR3 reads CASHIQGGNQPQHF. In nucleotides, the CDR3 is TGTGCCAGCCACATCCAGGGAGGAAATCAGCCCCAGCATTTT.

The V gene is TRBV2, the J gene TRBJ2-5; 7 bases are shared with TRBD2. From germline, CDR1 is SNHLY and CDR2 FYNNEI. The CDR3 runs to 17 residues. V gave up 4 bases and J gave up 4 bases; unmatched junction bases: 15. In nucleotides, the CDR3 is TGTGCCAGCAGTGGGAAGACTAGCCAACCCGCCCTAGAGACCCAGTACTTC. This codes for CASSGKTSQPALETQYF.

This chain joins TRBV7-9 and TRBJ2-7; 7 nucleotides agree with TRBD1. The CDR3 runs 13 residues. Trimming at V came to 5 bases and at J to 0 bases, leaving 1 base not matched to a gene. Germline V CDR1 and CDR2: SEHNR, FQNEAQ (reference sequence). The CDR3 sequence: CASSHRGSYEQYF. CDR3 nucleotides: TGTGCCAGCAGCCACAGGGGCTCCTACGAGCAGTACTTC.

This chain links TRBV3-1 (or the pseudogene TRBV3-2) with TRBJ1-2; 10 nucleotides align to TRBD1. CDR3 length: 14 residues. The V segment lost 6 bases and the J segment 6 bases; nucleotides outside the gene matches: 7. Germline lookup yields CDR1 LGHDT and CDR2 YNNKEL (reference sequence). The CDR3 sequence: CASRLGQGVNGYTF. The CDR3 region has the DNA TGTGCCAGCAGACTCGGACAGGGGGTTAATGGCTACACCTTC.

The chain joins TRBV28 to TRBJ2-2; the match to TRBD1 covers 9 bases. The CDR3 is 16 residues long. V dropped 5 bases and J dropped 5; count of bases not matched to a gene: 9. Germline loops: CDR1 MDHEN, CDR2 SYDVKM. CDR3 loop: CASSLPGQGLTGELFF. The CDR3 DNA reads as TGTGCCAGCAGTCTTCCGGGACAGGGCCTAACCGGGGAGCTGTTTTTT.

V and J are TRBV5-4 and TRBJ1-3, with 7 bases that match TRBD1. Per germline, CDR1 SGHNT and CDR2 YYREEE (reference sequence). The J segment lost 6 bases and the V segment lost 4 bases, leaving 7 bases of the junction unmatched. CDR3 length equals 14 residues. The chain's CDR3 is CASSLDRVLNTIYF. The CDR3 region has the DNA TGTGCCAGCAGCCTTGACAGGGTGCTAAACACCATATATTTT.

The V gene is TRBV2, the J gene TRBJ1-5; D unclear. CDR3 length equals 12 residues. Germline V gene data show CDR1 as SNHLY and CDR2 as FYNNEI. Trimming cost V 3 bases and J 6 bases, with 6 bases left between them. The CDR3 sequence is CASSDEVQPQHF. The CDR3 DNA reads as TGTGCCAGCAGTGATGAGGTTCAGCCCCAGCATTTT. The full variable domain, with the rest looked up from reference TRBV2 and TRBJ1-5, is EPEVTQTPSHQVTQMGQEVILRCVPISNHLYFYWYRQILGQKVEFLVSFYNNEISEKSEIFDDQFSVERPDGSNFTLKIRSTKLEDSAMYFCASSDEVQPQHFGDGTRLSIL.

With respect to this clone: The same CDR3 arises from other DNA sequences in this sample as well. V and J are TRBV3-1 (or the pseudogene TRBV3-2) and TRBJ2-5; D unresolved. CDR1 is LGHDT, CDR2 YNNKEL, per germline (reference sequence). V shed 0 bases and J shed 5 bases, with 4 bases lying between them. The CDR3 loop spans 12 amino acids. CDR3 in DNA: TGTGCCAGCAGCCAAGATCGGGAGACCCAGTACTTC. As protein: CASSQDRETQYF.

The V gene is TRBV19, the J gene TRBJ1-3; 7 bases line up with TRBD1. The CDR3 is made up of 15 amino acids. Trimming took 3 bases from V and 0 from J; bases not matched to a gene: 2. Looked up from germline, CDR1 is LNHDA and CDR2 is SQIVND (reference sequence). In nucleotides, the CDR3 is TGTGCCAGTAGTATGGGACAGTCCTCTGGAAACACCATATATTTT. Amino acids: CASSMGQSSGNTIYF. Combining the CDR3 with reference TRBV19 and TRBJ1-3 gives the whole variable domain DGGITQSPKYLFRKEGQNVTLSCEQNLNHDAMYWYRQDPGQGLRLIYYSQIVNDFQKGDIAEGYSVSREKKESFPLTVTSAQKNPTAFYLCASSMGQSSGNTIYFGEGSWLTVV.

The chain links TRBV5-4 to TRBJ1-6; tentatively, D is TRBD1 (6 bases). The CDR3 runs 14 residues. Germline-derived CDR1 and CDR2 are SGHNT and YYREEE (reference sequence). Trimming stripped 4 bases from V and 9 bases from J, with 14 bases between. For the CDR3, the DNA is TGTGCCAGCAGCCCAGCGGGGGGCCCTTCACCCCTCCACTTT. It codes for CASSPAGGPSPLHF.

The V gene is TRBV9, the J gene TRBJ1-2; 10 bases match TRBD1. CDR1 and CDR2 from the germline V gene are SGDLS and YYNGEE. The junction had 7 bases not matched to a gene; V was cut back by 2 bases and J by 6 bases. The CDR3 spans 15 residues. CDR3 amino acids: CASSVTDRGSDGYTF. The CDR3 bases are TGTGCCAGCAGCGTTACGGACAGGGGGAGTGATGGCTACACCTTC.